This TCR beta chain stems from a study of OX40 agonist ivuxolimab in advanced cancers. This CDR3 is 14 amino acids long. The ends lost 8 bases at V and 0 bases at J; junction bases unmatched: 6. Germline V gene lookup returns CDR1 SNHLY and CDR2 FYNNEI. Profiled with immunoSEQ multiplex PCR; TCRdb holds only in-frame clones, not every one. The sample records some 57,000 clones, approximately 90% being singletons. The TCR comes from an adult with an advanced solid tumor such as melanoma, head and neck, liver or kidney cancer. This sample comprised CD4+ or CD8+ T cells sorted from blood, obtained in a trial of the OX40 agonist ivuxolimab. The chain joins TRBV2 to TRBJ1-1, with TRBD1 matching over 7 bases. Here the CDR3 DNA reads TGTGCCAGCTCTCCGGGACAGTTGAACACTGAAGCTTTCTTT. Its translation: CASSPGQLNTEAFF.